This entry lists 29 T cell receptor beta chains sequenced from one sample in a study of early T cells in non-severe SARS-CoV-2 infection. One entry per CDR3 protein, called by TCRdb with MiXCR from the 5' RACE reads. The sample comprises some 82,000 distinct CDR3 sequences, around 10% of which are singletons, and less than 3% rests with the top ten. Sample: whole blood. All receptors derive from an adult who was a healthcare worker with PCR-confirmed SARS-CoV-2 infection or an uninfected control (not recorded which).

There are many counts of this clonotype. The chain links TRBV20-1 to TRBJ1-6; unclear D gene. CDR3 length: 13 amino acids. Trimming stripped 6 bases from V and 6 bases from J, with 12 bases between. CDR1 and CDR2 (germline): DFQATT, SNEGSKA (reference sequence). The CDR3 nucleotides are TGCAGTGCCACAGAGATGACTAATTCACCCCTCCACTTT. Encoded protein: CSATEMTNSPLHF.

This clonotype was detected ten times or more. The chain links TRBV29-1 to TRBJ1-4; 10 positions match TRBD1. The CDR3 contains 13 residues. Germline CDR1 reads SQVTM; CDR2 reads ANQGSEA. With 6 bases clipped from V and 7 bases from J, the junction kept 5 bases outside the gene matches. CDR3 DNA sequence: TGCAGCGTCCTCCGGGACAGGGGTGAAAAACTGTTTTTT. Translation: CSVLRDRGEKLFF.

The chain joins TRBV12-5 to TRBJ2-7; no reliable D call. The germline V gene has CDR1 LGHNT and CDR2 FRNRAP. Trimming stripped 5 bases from V and 2 bases from J, with 10 bases between. The CDR3 runs 13 residues. The chain's CDR3 is CASGVPGPYEQYF. The CDR3 DNA reads as TGTGCTAGTGGTGTCCCGGGCCCCTACGAGCAGTACTTC.

The J gene is TRBJ2-2, the V gene TRBV12-3 or TRBV12-4; 8 bases match TRBD1. V shed 3 bases and J 3 bases; nucleotides not matched to a gene: 6. The CDR3 runs to 16 residues. In nucleotides, the CDR3 is TGTGCCAGCAGTTTTTCAGGGGGCATGTACACCGGGGAGCTGTTTTTT. Encoded protein: CASSFSGGMYTGELFF.

This clonotype showed up just a few times. This chain connects TRBV12-3 or TRBV12-4 to TRBJ1-2; D remains ambiguous. This CDR3 comprises 15 residues. Trimming cost V 7 bases and J 2 bases, with 17 bases left between them. CDR3 protein: CASTTSGKPNYGYTF. The CDR3, as DNA: TGTGCCAGCACCACCTCGGGAAAACCCAACTATGGCTACACCTTC.

Ten or more counts support this clonotype. This chain connects TRBV11-2 to TRBJ2-1; D may match TRBD1 or TRBD2 (5 bases each). The CDR3 has 14 amino acids. V dropped 4 bases and J dropped 0 bases, with 7 bases sitting between them. Per the germline V gene, CDR1 is SGHAT and CDR2 is FQNNGV. CDR3 in DNA: TGTGCCAGCAGCTGGGGGAGCTCCTACAATGAGCAGTTCTTC. Protein: CASSWGSSYNEQFF. Variable domain in full (rest from reference TRBV11-2 and TRBJ2-1): EAGVAQSPRYKIIEKRQSVAFWCNPISGHATLYWYQQILGQGPKLLIQFQNNGVVDDSQLPKDRFSAERLKGVDSTLKIQPAKLEDSAVYLCASSWGSSYNEQFFGPGTRLTVL.

This clonotype was picked up many times. This chain uses TRBV2 with TRBJ2-7, with 7 bases fitting TRBD1. Germline CDR1 SNHLY, CDR2 FYNNEI. This CDR3 is 14 amino acids long. With 0 bases clipped from V and 6 bases from J, the junction kept 5 bases outside the gene matches. The CDR3 reads CASSEAWGQSEQYF. CDR3 nucleotides: TGTGCCAGCAGTGAAGCGTGGGGACAGTCCGAGCAGTACTTC.

This clonotype was counted at least ten times. The chain combines TRBV11-2 with TRBJ2-1; TRBD2 agrees at 7 bases. Trimming took 6 bases from V and 9 from J; bases not matched to a gene: 2. The CDR3 is 11 amino acids. Germline CDR1 reads SGHAT; CDR2 reads FQNNGV. In DNA form, the CDR3 reads TGTGCCAGCAGATCGGGGGGTGAGCAGTTCTTC. It yields the protein CASRSGGEQFF.

The sample holds a few counts of this clonotype. This chain uses TRBV7-9 with TRBJ2-7; weak D call: TRBD1 (5 bases). The CDR3 covers 13 residues. The germline gives CDR1 SEHNR, CDR2 FQNEAQ (reference sequence). V dropped 5 bases and J dropped 3 bases, with 11 bases sitting between them. DNA for the CDR3: TGTGCCAGCAGCCCCAGTCAGGGCTACGAGCAGTACTTC. This encodes CASSPSQGYEQYF.

This clonotype was seen only a few times. J is TRBJ1-2 and V is TRBV7-9, with 7 bases lining up with TRBD1. The CDR3 length is 17 residues. Germline V CDR1 and CDR2: SEHNR, FQNEAQ (reference sequence). The junction had 12 bases not matched to a gene; V was cut back by 5 bases and J by 0 bases. The CDR3 spells CASSPRTGSTSNYGYTF. The CDR3, as DNA: TGTGCCAGCAGCCCCCGGACAGGATCGACCTCTAACTATGGCTACACCTTC.

This clonotype was detected many times. The V call is TRBV19, the J call TRBJ2-1; D unresolved. There are 15 residues in the CDR3. Trimming shortened V by 7 bases and J by 0 bases, and 13 bases separated the two germline ends. Looked up from germline, CDR1 is LNHDA and CDR2 is SQIVND (reference sequence). DNA for the CDR3: TGTGCCAGTATTAGGCCGGGTGGCTCCTACAATGAGCAGTTCTTC. Protein sequence: CASIRPGGSYNEQFF.

This clonotype was seen a few times. The V and J genes are TRBV6-5 and TRBJ2-1; 7 nucleotides line up with TRBD1. V trimming: 6 bases; J trimming: 0 bases; junction bases outside the gene matches: 17. This CDR3 comprises 19 residues. The germline gives CDR1 MNHEY, CDR2 SVGAGI. The CDR3 loop reads CASSRTGASGQSSYNEQFF. CDR3 DNA: TGTGCCAGCAGCCGAACAGGGGCCTCAGGTCAAAGCTCCTACAATGAGCAGTTCTTC.

This clonotype was observed many times. The V call is TRBV14, the J call TRBJ2-5; D is unresolved. The germline V and J ends were trimmed by 5 bases and 7 bases, with 8 bases remaining between them. This CDR3 contains 11 residues. Germline CDR1 reads SGHDN; CDR2 reads FVKESK. The CDR3 protein is CASSSRGTQYF. CDR3 coding DNA: TGTGCCAGCAGCTCAAGAGGGACCCAGTACTTC.

This clonotype was seen only a few times. This sequence joins TRBV7-2 and TRBJ2-1; TRBD2 matches at 9 bases. Germline values: CDR1 SGHTA, CDR2 FQGNSA. V dropped 3 bases and J dropped 8; count of bases not matched to a gene: 2. CDR3 length equals 13 residues. This CDR3 reads CASSLVAGDEQFF. CDR3 nucleotides: TGTGCCAGCAGCTTGGTAGCGGGAGATGAGCAGTTCTTC.

At least ten counts were recorded for this clonotype. V gene TRBV27 combines with J gene TRBJ2-7; TRBD2 is a possible D gene (6 bases). CDR1 and CDR2 from the germline V gene are MNHEY and SMNVEV (reference sequence). The CDR3 has 17 amino acids. V lost 5 bases and J 1 base, leaving 21 bases between the germline ends. This chain's CDR3 is CASSPTPPGGGSYEQYF. Here the CDR3 DNA reads TGTGCCAGCAGTCCTACCCCCCCCGGGGGTGGTTCCTACGAGCAGTACTTC.

The V and J genes are TRBV11-2 and TRBJ1-4; 7 bases align to TRBD1. The CDR3 consists of 13 residues. The J segment lost 9 bases and the V segment lost 5 bases, leaving 6 bases of the junction unmatched. CDR1 and CDR2 (germline): SGHAT, FQNNGV. The CDR3 bases are TGTGCCAGCAGCACCCGACAGGGAAAAAAACTGTTTTTT. This codes for CASSTRQGKKLFF.

This sequence joins TRBV10-3 and TRBJ1-1, with 8 bases aligning to TRBD1. Germline-derived CDR1 and CDR2 are ENHRY and SYGVKD. Losses at the gene ends were 10 bases for V and 5 bases for J; bases not matched to a gene: 15. The CDR3 loop spans 15 amino acids. CDR3 nucleotides: TGTGCCACACGCCCTGGAGACAGGGGAAGAACTGAAGCTTTCTTT. As protein: CATRPGDRGRTEAFF.

The rearrangement joins TRBV20-1 to TRBJ2-5; TRBD2 agrees at 9 bases. Germline CDR1 reads DFQATT; CDR2 reads SNEGSKA (reference sequence). Trimming at V came to 4 bases and at J to 3 bases, leaving 3 bases not matched to a gene. The length of the CDR3 is 13 residues. The CDR3 DNA follows: TGCAGTGCTATGACTAGCGGAAAAGAGACCCAGTACTTC. Amino acids: CSAMTSGKETQYF.

The V gene is TRBV7-2, the J gene TRBJ2-3; D is perhaps TRBD2 (6 bases). V lost 1 base and J lost 2, with 10 bases in between. The CDR3 covers 15 residues. Per germline, CDR1 SGHTA and CDR2 FQGNSA. The CDR3, as DNA: TGTGCCAGCAGCTTAGTTGGGCGGGACACAGATACGCAGTATTTT. Translated: CASSLVGRDTDTQYF.

The rearrangement links TRBV4-2 to TRBJ2-5, with D maybe TRBD2 (5 bases). The CDR3 consists of 15 residues. Germline lookup yields CDR1 LGHNA and CDR2 YNFKEQ. V lost 0 bases and J lost 2, with 10 bases in between. The CDR3 DNA follows: TGTGCCAGCAGCCAAGACGGAGGTACGCAAGAGACCCAGTACTTC. Amino acids: CASSQDGGTQETQYF.

V gene TRBV11-2 combines with J gene TRBJ2-5; 11 bases are a match to TRBD2. CDR1 SGHAT and CDR2 FQNNGV come from the germline V gene. The CDR3 covers 16 residues. V gave up 5 bases and J gave up 2 bases; unmatched junction bases: 7. The CDR3, as DNA: TGTGCCAGCAGCCTTGGGACTAGCGGAGTACAAGAGACCCAGTACTTC. This gives the protein CASSLGTSGVQETQYF.

This clonotype was found many times. The chain joins TRBV7-9 to TRBJ1-4; a weak D match, TRBD1 (5 bases). Germline CDR1 reads SEHNR; CDR2 reads FQNEAQ (reference sequence). Trimming shortened V by 5 bases and J by 7 bases, and 17 bases separated the two germline ends. The length of the CDR3 is 15 residues. CDR3 region: CASSLRQSSGEKLFF. The CDR3 DNA follows: TGTGCCAGCAGCCTCCGACAGTCTAGCGGTGAAAAACTGTTTTTT.

This clonotype appeared many times. The J gene is TRBJ1-1, the V gene TRBV29-1; D gene ambiguous. V gave up 6 bases and J gave up 2 bases, with 10 bases separating them. The CDR3 is 12 amino acids. Germline V gene lookup returns CDR1 SQVTM and CDR2 ANQGSEA. CDR3 sequence reads: CSVSSGNTEAFF. The CDR3 nucleotides read TGCAGCGTCTCATCGGGAAACACTGAAGCTTTCTTT. Full variable domain (rest looked up from reference TRBV29-1 and TRBJ1-1): SAVISQKPSRDICQRGTSLTIQCQVDSQVTMMFWYRQQPGQSLTLIATANQGSEATYESGFVIDKFPISRPNLTFSTLTVSNMSPEDSSIYLCSVSSGNTEAFFGQGTRLTVV.

This clonotype was seen only a few times. The chain combines TRBV4-1 with TRBJ1-1, with 7 bases identical to TRBD1. In germline, CDR1 is MGHRA, CDR2 YSYEKL. V lost 1 base to trimming and J lost 1 base; unmatched junction nucleotides: 12. The CDR3 totals 18 residues. The CDR3 sequence: CASSQVTRSHRGNTEAFF. In nucleotides, the CDR3 is TGCGCCAGCAGCCAAGTCACTCGTAGCCACAGGGGGAACACTGAAGCTTTCTTT.

The table lists this clonotype with many counts. This chain links TRBV7-6 with TRBJ2-7; no clear D. CDR3 length: 11 amino acids. The V end lost 5 bases, the J end lost 7 bases, and 9 bases lay between the germline ends. From germline, CDR1 is SGHVS and CDR2 FNYEAQ. In DNA, the CDR3 is TGTGCCAGCAGCCCCGACACGGAGCAGTACTTC. Its protein product is CASSPDTEQYF.

This rearrangement joins TRBV10-1 to TRBJ1-1, with D hard to call. CDR1 WNHNN and CDR2 SYGVQD come from the germline V gene (reference sequence). V lost 2 bases to trimming and J lost 3 bases, with 7 bases between them. CDR3 length: 13 residues. Here the CDR3 DNA reads TGCGCCAGCAGTGAGGGCCACTACACTGAAGCTTTCTTT. It codes for CASSEGHYTEAFF.

This sequence joins TRBV29-1 and TRBJ2-3; D uncertain. The CDR3 covers 11 residues. V lost 4 bases, J lost 6 bases, and 8 bases lay in between. Germline values: CDR1 SQVTM, CDR2 ANQGSEA. In DNA form, the CDR3 reads TGCAGCGTTGCGGCGGCCGATACGCAGTATTTT. It is translated as CSVAAADTQYF.

The rearrangement joins TRBV12-3 or TRBV12-4 to TRBJ1-2; D is unresolved. Trimming took 4 bases from V and 4 from J, leaving 10 bases between them. CDR3 size: 13 residues. The CDR3 DNA follows: TGTGCCAGCAGTTACAGTCCGGGCTATGGCTACACCTTC. As protein: CASSYSPGYGYTF.

At least ten counts were recorded for this clonotype. The CDR3 here is CASSSPNSPLHF. In DNA form, the CDR3 reads TGTGCCAGCAGTTCGCCCAATTCACCCCTCCACTTT. The rearrangement links TRBV12-3 or TRBV12-4 to TRBJ1-6; D call uncertain. This CDR3 comprises 12 residues. Between the trimmed V and J ends, which lost 4 bases and 7 bases, there was a span of 5 bases.